This T cell receptor beta chain emerged from a study of shared clonotypes between healthy human individuals. Study results and caveats: Donors were few, which limited the genetic and exposure-history diversity represented. Estimated clonotype richness was generally higher in naive than memory subsets. Sharing across a few donors was seen in 4.5% to 5.5% of naive CD4 clonotypes.

Germline V gene lookup returns CDR1 SNHLY and CDR2 FYNNEI. This CDR3 has 13 amino acids. Trimming removed 4 bases from V and 7 bases from J, with 10 bases in between. An approximately 210 ng quantity of DNA, approximately 29,000 T cell genomes, went into the sorted-subset replicate PCRs. Data came from immunoSEQ multiplex PCR; TCRdb stores just in-frame clones and leaves some out. The table records a few million clones, around nine tenths of them present only once. About this clone itself: Its specificity is not known.

Sequencing was done on a sample of naive CD4+ T cells sorted from blood. Subset described: CD45RA+ positively selected. The receptor was derived from a man between 18 and 35 years old in good health. The rearrangement uses TRBV2 and TRBJ1-4; D remains ambiguous. CDR3 nucleotide sequence: TGTGCCAGCAGTGTACCGGGGAGTGAAAAACTGTTTTTT. Translation gives CASSVPGSEKLFF.